This passage covers 9 T cell receptor beta chains from one sample sequenced in a study of Graves' ophthalmopathy and Graves' hyperthyroidism. RNA transcripts yielded amplified TCR beta CDR3 regions. Second-round multiplex PCR came after first-round RT-PCR with HTBI primers. In TCRdb, the multiplex PCR reads were re-called with MiXCR into one record per CDR3 protein. The data contain over a million distinct CDR3 sequences, about two fifths of them singletons. The sample was peripheral blood or thyroid tissue (not recorded which). The receptors stem from an adult man with Graves' hyperthyroidism.

The sample holds many counts of this clonotype. The rearrangement uses TRBV20-1 and TRBJ2-5, with TRBD2 as a possible D gene (6 bases). Trimming removed 2 bases at V and 1 base at J, with 11 bases between. The CDR3 loop spans 14 amino acids. CDR1 DFQATT and CDR2 SNEGSKA come from the germline V gene (reference sequence). The CDR3 DNA sequence: TGCAGTGCTAGACAGGGACTCAGCCAAGAGACCCAGTACTTC. This encodes CSARQGLSQETQYF.

CDR3 DNA: TGCAGCGACAGGGGGAGTGCCTACGAGCAGTACTTC. Protein product: CSDRGSAYEQYF. The chain uses TRBV29-1 and TRBJ2-7, with 8 bases matching TRBD1. The CDR3 length is 12 residues. The germline V gene encodes CDR1 SQVTM and CDR2 ANQGSEA. Trimming cost V 7 bases and J 2 bases; bases outside gene matches: 4.

This clonotype came up a few times. The gene calls are TRBV14 and TRBJ2-6; 7 positions match TRBD1. Looked up from germline, CDR1 is SGHDN and CDR2 is FVKESK. The CDR3 is 19 residues long. V lost 0 bases, J lost 0 bases, and 8 bases stayed unmatched. This chain's CDR3 is CASSQDLIGGRSGANVLTF. CDR3 bases: TGTGCCAGCAGCCAAGATCTAATAGGGGGCCGCTCTGGGGCCAACGTCCTGACTTTC.

This clonotype was picked up a small number of times. This chain links TRBV5-1 with TRBJ2-2; 11 positions match TRBD2. Germline loops: CDR1 SGHRS, CDR2 YFSETQ. The CDR3 contains 14 residues. With 6 bases clipped from V and 4 bases from J, the junction kept 2 bases outside the gene matches. The CDR3 is CASTTSGGTGELFF. In DNA form, the CDR3 reads TGCGCCAGCACAACTAGCGGGGGCACCGGGGAGCTGTTTTTT.

This clonotype was detected many times. The J gene is TRBJ1-1, the V gene TRBV7-2, with D perhaps matching TRBD1 (5 bases). The V end was cut by 1 base, the J end by 5 bases, with 14 bases between. The germline gives CDR1 SGHTA, CDR2 FQGNSA. This CDR3 comprises 15 residues. The CDR3 DNA is TGTGCCAGCAGCTTAGTCAGTTGGGGGGTTACTGAAGCTTTCTTT. Its translation: CASSLVSWGVTEAFF. The full variable domain, rest sourced from reference TRBV7-2 and TRBJ1-1, is GAGVSQSPSNKVTEKGKDVELRCDPISGHTALYWYRQSLGQGLEFLIYFQGNSAPDKSGLPSDRFSAERTGGSVSTLTIQRTQQEDSAVYLCASSLVSWGVTEAFFGQGTRLTVV.

This clonotype was found many times. This rearrangement joins TRBV19 to TRBJ1-5; 9 nucleotides agree with TRBD1. V dropped 8 bases and J dropped 6; count of bases not matched to a gene: 2. CDR1 is LNHDA and CDR2 is SQIVND in the germline V gene (reference sequence). CDR3 length equals 12 residues. In DNA form, the CDR3 reads TGTGCCAGTGGACAGGGGACTCAGCCCCAGCATTTT. Translating it yields CASGQGTQPQHF.

This clonotype was detected many times. The rearrangement joins TRBV5-1 to TRBJ2-5; maybe TRBD1 (6 bases). Trimming left V 4 bases short and J 2 bases short, with 15 bases between. The CDR3 loop spans 15 amino acids. CDR1 is SGHRS and CDR2 is YFSETQ in the germline V gene. DNA of the CDR3: TGCGCCAGCAGCCCCGAGGACAGTAGACAAGAGACCCAGTACTTC. It yields the protein CASSPEDSRQETQYF.

The table lists this clonotype with many counts. J is TRBJ2-6 and V is TRBV7-8, with no clear D. Trimming took 2 bases from V and 2 from J, leaving 13 bases between them. The CDR3 sequence is 17 residues long. Germline V gives CDR1 SGHVS, CDR2 FQNEAQ. CDR3 residues: CASSLSRLGPGANVLTF. As DNA, the CDR3 is TGTGCCAGCAGCTTAAGTCGGTTGGGCCCTGGGGCCAACGTCCTGACTTTC.

The chain employs TRBV20-1 and TRBJ1-4, with D possibly being TRBD1 (5 bases). CDR1 is DFQATT and CDR2 is SNEGSKA in the germline V gene (reference sequence). The CDR3 is 14 amino acids. Trimming took off 0 bases at V and 6 bases at J, with 11 bases between the two ends. The CDR3 nucleotides are TGCAGTGCTAGAGATTTGGGGGGGGATGAAAAACTGTTTTTT. This sequence encodes CSARDLGGDEKLFF.